This T cell receptor (beta chain) was sequenced during a study of T cells in Graves' hyperthyroidism and ophthalmopathy. Germline V gene data show CDR1 as DFQATT and CDR2 as SNEGSKA (reference sequence). The CDR3 length is 15 residues. Trimming pared 0 bases from V and 2 bases from J, leaving 12 bases between. About this clonotype: Its antigen is currently unknown.

Regions amplified from RNA transcripts were the TCR beta CDR3 regions. Researchers ran a first-round RT-PCR on the TCR CDR3 using the HTBI primer set. TCRdb ran MiXCR on the multiplex PCR reads and lists one entry per CDR3 protein. The profile shows 600,000 or so distinct CDR3 sequences, about 14% of them singletons. Diagnosis relied on clinical symptoms, serum thyroxine and TRAb, thyroid ultrasound and orbital computed tomography. Each 10 ml fresh peripheral blood draw supplied the PBMCs. Notes on the study in general: Most expanded thyroid clonotypes above 0.001 also appeared in blood. Median prediction lead before ophthalmopathy onset was 6.5 to 7 months with the model.

This TCR came from a young woman with Graves' ophthalmopathy. J is TRBJ2-3 and V is TRBV20-1; D might be TRBD2 (6 bases). Sequencing was performed on blood. The CDR3 DNA is TGCAGTGCTAGAGACCCCCGGAGGGTCACAGATACGCAGTATTTT. It is translated as CSARDPRRVTDTQYF.